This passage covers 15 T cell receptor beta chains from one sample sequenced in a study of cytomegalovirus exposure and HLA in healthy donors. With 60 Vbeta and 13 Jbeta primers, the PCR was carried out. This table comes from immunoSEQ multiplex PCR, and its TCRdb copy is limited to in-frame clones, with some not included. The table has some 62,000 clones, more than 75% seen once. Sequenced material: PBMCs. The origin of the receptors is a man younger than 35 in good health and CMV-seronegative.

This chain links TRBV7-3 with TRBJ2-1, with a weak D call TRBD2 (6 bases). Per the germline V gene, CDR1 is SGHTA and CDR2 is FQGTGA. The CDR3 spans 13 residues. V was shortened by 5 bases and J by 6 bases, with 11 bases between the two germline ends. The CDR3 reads CASSTAGPNEQFF. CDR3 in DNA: TGTGCCAGCAGCACCGCGGGGCCCAATGAGCAGTTCTTC.

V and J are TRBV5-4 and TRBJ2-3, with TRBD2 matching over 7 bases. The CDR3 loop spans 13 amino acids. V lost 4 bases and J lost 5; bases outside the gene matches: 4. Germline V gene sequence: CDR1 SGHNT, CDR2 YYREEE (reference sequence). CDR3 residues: CASSPPSGDTQYF. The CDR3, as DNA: TGTGCCAGCAGCCCCCCTAGCGGAGATACGCAGTATTTT. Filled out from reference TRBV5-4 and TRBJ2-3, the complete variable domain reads ETGVTQSPTHLIKTRGQQVTLRCSSQSGHNTVSWYQQALGQGPQFIFQYYREEENGRGNFPPRFSGLQFPNYSSELNVNALELDDSALYLCASSPPSGDTQYFGPGTRLTVL.

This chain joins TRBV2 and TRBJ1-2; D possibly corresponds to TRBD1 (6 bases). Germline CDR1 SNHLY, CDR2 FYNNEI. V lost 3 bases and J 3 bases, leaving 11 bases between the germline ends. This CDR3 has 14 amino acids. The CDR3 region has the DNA TGTGCCAGCAGTGATGGGCAGGGGCACTATGGCTACACCTTC. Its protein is CASSDGQGHYGYTF.

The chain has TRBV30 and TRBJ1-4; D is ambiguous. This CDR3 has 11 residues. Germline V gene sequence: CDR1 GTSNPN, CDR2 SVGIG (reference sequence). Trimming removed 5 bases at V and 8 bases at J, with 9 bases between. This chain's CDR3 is CAWEGYEKLFF. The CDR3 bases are TGTGCCTGGGAGGGCTACGAAAAACTGTTTTTT.

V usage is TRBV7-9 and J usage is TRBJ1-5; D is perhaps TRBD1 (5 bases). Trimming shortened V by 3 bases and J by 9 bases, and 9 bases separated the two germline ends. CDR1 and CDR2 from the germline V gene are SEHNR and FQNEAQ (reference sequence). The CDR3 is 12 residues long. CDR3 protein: CASSLQGRPQHF. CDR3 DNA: TGTGCCAGCAGCTTGCAGGGTCGGCCCCAGCATTTT.

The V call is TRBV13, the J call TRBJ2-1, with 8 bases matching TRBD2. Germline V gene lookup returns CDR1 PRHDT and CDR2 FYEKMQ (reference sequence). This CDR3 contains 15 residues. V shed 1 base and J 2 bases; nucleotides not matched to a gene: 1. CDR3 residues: CASSLVGGAYNEQFF. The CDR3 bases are TGTGCCAGCAGCTTAGTCGGGGGGGCCTACAATGAGCAGTTCTTC.

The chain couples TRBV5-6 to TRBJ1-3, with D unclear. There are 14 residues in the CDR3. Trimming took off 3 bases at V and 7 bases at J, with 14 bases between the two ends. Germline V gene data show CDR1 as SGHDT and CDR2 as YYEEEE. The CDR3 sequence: CASSSVDSRNTIYF. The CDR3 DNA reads TGTGCCAGCAGCTCTGTTGACTCGAGGAACACCATATATTTT.

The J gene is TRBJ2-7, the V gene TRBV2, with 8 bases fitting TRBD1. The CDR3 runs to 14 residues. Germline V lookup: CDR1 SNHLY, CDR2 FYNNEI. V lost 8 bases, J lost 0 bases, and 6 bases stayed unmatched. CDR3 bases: TGTGCCAGCCTAAGGGACAGGAGCTCCTACGAGCAGTACTTC. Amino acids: CASLRDRSSYEQYF.

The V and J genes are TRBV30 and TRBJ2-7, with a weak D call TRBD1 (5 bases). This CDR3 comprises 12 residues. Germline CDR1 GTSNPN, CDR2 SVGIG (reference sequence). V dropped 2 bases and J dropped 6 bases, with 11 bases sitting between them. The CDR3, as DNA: TGTGCCTGGAGTAGGGGTCCAGTCGAGCAGTACTTC. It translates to CAWSRGPVEQYF.

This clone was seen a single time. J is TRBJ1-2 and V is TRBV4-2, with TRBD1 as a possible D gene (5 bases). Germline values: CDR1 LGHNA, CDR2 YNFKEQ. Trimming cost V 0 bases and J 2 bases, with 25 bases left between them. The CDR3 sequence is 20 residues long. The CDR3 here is CASSQDRAQRGSGPNYGYTF. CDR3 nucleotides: TGTGCCAGCAGCCAAGATCGCGCCCAAAGGGGATCAGGTCCCAACTATGGCTACACCTTC.

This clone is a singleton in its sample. The CDR3 sequence is CASGRDSLSYEQYF. The CDR3 DNA follows: TGTGCCAGCGGCCGGGACTCCCTTTCCTACGAGCAGTACTTC. The rearrangement joins TRBV6-5 to TRBJ2-7; TRBD2 is a possible D gene (6 bases). The CDR3 consists of 14 residues. Germline-derived CDR1 and CDR2 are MNHEY and SVGAGI. V lost 8 bases, J lost 1 base, and 15 bases lay in between.

The CDR3 here is CASSLGTAVWQPQHF. The CDR3 DNA reads as TGTGCCAGCAGCCTTGGGACTGCCGTTTGGCAGCCCCAGCATTTT. V is TRBV7-8 and J is TRBJ1-5; possibly TRBD1 for D (5 bases). Germline-derived CDR1 and CDR2 are SGHVS and FQNEAQ. This CDR3 spans 15 amino acids. The germline V and J ends were trimmed by 5 bases and 7 bases, with 18 bases remaining between them. Drawing the rest from reference TRBV7-8 and TRBJ1-5, the complete variable domain is GAGVSQSPRYKVAKRGQDVALRCDPISGHVSLFWYQQALGQGPEFLTYFQNEAQLDKSGLPSDRFFAERPEGSVSTLKIQRTQQEDSAVYLCASSLGTAVWQPQHFGDGTRLSIL.

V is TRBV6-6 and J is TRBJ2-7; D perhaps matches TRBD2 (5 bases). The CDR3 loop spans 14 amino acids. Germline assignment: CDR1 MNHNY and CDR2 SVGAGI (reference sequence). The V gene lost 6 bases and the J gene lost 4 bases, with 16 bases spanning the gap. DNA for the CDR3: TGTGCCAGCAGACTATCGAGGGAGTTGTACGAGCAGTACTTC. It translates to CASRLSRELYEQYF.

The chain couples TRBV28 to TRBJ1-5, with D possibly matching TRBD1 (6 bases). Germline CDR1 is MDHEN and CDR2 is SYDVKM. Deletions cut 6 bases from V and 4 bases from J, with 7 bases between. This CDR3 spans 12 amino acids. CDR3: CASRDRNQPQHF. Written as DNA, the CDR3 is TGTGCCAGCAGGGACAGAAATCAGCCCCAGCATTTT.

The CDR3, as DNA: TGTGCCAGCAGCCCGGCAGGGGGCAGCGACGAGCAGTACTTC. Protein product: CASSPAGGSDEQYF. This chain uses TRBV5-4 with TRBJ2-7; 8 nucleotides align to TRBD1. V was clipped by 4 bases and J by 5 bases; unmatched bases: 8. CDR1 is SGHNT and CDR2 is YYREEE in the germline V gene (reference sequence). This CDR3 has 14 amino acids.